These 7 T cell receptor beta chains were sequenced from one sample in a study of CD8 T cells in Susac syndrome. Random hexamers were used to reverse transcribe roughly 0.45 to 1 ug of RNA. TCRdb re-analysed the immunoSEQ multiplex PCR reads in MiXCR, keeping a single row per CDR3 protein. The data hold about 210,000 distinct CDR3 sequences, with around 96% observed a single time. The specimen was CD4+ T cells from PBMCs. The receptors here all came from a human donor with multiple sclerosis.

The chain uses TRBV29-1 and TRBJ1-4; tentatively, D is TRBD1 (6 bases). Trimming took 4 bases from V and 0 from J, leaving 18 bases between them. CDR3 length: 17 amino acids. In germline, CDR1 is SQVTM, CDR2 ANQGSEA. CDR3 nucleotide sequence: TGCAGCGTTGGGGGGCTACAGGGATTCGCAACTAATGAAAAACTGTTTTTT. Protein product: CSVGGLQGFATNEKLFF.

V and J are TRBV19 and TRBJ2-3; D is unclear. The CDR3 loop spans 13 amino acids. V was trimmed by 6 bases and J by 0 bases, leaving 7 bases between them. Germline V gene sequence: CDR1 LNHDA, CDR2 SQIVND (reference sequence). CDR3 in DNA: TGTGCCAGTAGACAAACCAGCACAGATACGCAGTATTTT. As protein: CASRQTSTDTQYF. Complete variable domain (other parts from reference TRBV19 and TRBJ2-3): DGGITQSPKYLFRKEGQNVTLSCEQNLNHDAMYWYRQDPGQGLRLIYYSQIVNDFQKGDIAEGYSVSREKKESFPLTVTSAQKNPTAFYLCASRQTSTDTQYFGPGTRLTVL.

The chain recombines TRBV30 with TRBJ2-1; D is ambiguous. V lost 0 bases and J 8 bases, leaving 11 bases between the germline ends. Looked up from germline, CDR1 is GTSNPN and CDR2 is SVGIG (reference sequence). The CDR3 runs 13 residues. The CDR3 sequence: CAWSVSSPHEQFF. CDR3 nucleotides: TGTGCCTGGAGTGTATCCAGTCCCCATGAGCAGTTCTTC.

The chain combines TRBV20-1 with TRBJ2-7; 8 nucleotides agree with TRBD1. Trimming took 8 bases from V and 5 from J; bases not matched to a gene: 14. CDR3 size: 14 residues. Germline V gene lookup returns CDR1 DFQATT and CDR2 SNEGSKA (reference sequence). The CDR3 nucleotides are TGCAGTTCTTTAGACGGAACAGGGGGTGACGAGCAGTACTTC. Protein: CSSLDGTGGDEQYF.

The chain has TRBV29-1 and TRBJ2-7; D unclear. Per the germline V gene, CDR1 is SQVTM and CDR2 is ANQGSEA. This CDR3 has 11 residues. Trimming cost V 6 bases and J 12 bases, with 18 bases left between them. The CDR3: CSVRRAVSLYF. CDR3 nucleotide sequence: TGCAGCGTCCGACGGGCGGTGTCGTTGTACTTC.

Only one count was recorded for this clonotype. The chain links TRBV28 to TRBJ2-1; a possible D gene is TRBD1 (6 bases). V dropped 5 bases and J dropped 6 bases, with 17 bases sitting between them. CDR1 and CDR2 (germline): MDHEN, SYDVKM. The CDR3 sequence is 15 residues long. DNA of the CDR3: TGTGCCAGCAGTGCGACAGGTGGGGGATTCAATGAGCAGTTCTTC. Its protein is CASSATGGGFNEQFF.

The chain links TRBV6-2 or TRBV6-3 to TRBJ2-5; 8 bases align to TRBD1. Germline assignment: CDR1 MNHEY and CDR2 SVGEGT. V was clipped by 5 bases and J by 1 base; unmatched bases: 3. There are 14 residues in the CDR3. CDR3 coding DNA: TGTGCCAGCAGTCGACAGGGGTCCCAAGAGACCCAGTACTTC. Residues: CASSRQGSQETQYF.